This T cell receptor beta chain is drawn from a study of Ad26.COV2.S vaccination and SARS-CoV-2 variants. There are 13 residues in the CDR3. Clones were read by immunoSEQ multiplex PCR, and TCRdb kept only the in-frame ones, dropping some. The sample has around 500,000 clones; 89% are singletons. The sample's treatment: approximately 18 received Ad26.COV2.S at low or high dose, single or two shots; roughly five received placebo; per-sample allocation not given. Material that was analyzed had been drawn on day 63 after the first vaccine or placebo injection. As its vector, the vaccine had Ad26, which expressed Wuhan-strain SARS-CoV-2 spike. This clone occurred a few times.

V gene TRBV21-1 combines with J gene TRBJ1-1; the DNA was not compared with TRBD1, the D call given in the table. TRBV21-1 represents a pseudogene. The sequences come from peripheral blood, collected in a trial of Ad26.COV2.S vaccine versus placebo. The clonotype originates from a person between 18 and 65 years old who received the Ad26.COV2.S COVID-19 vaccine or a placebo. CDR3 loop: CASSKDGRTEAFF. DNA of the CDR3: TGTGCCAGCAGCAAGGATGGGCGCACTGAAGCTTTCTTT.